This T cell receptor (beta chain) was observed in a study of cytomegalovirus exposure and HLA in healthy donors (TCRdb year 2017). Background on the whole study: The roughly 670 repertoires of the first cohort and the approximately 130 validation repertoires were produced on the same platform, according to a later analysis. The aim of the study was to test whether cataloging public T cell receptors could identify signatures of past pathogen exposure. Besides the first cohort of under 700 subjects, a separate validation cohort made up of 95 to 150 different subjects was used. To predict cytomegalovirus infection status, the study combined high-throughput TCR immunosequencing, statistical association of individual TCRs with disease status, and machine learning. On the study overall, not on this receptor specifically: The classifier was reported to diagnose cytomegalovirus status with high specificity and sensitivity in both the original cohort and the validation cohort. The study gave a list of 150 to 200 TCR beta chains associated with cytomegalovirus. All 120 or so repertoires were used to score co-occurrence in the validation cohort in a later analysis, because that analysis had no HLA typing for the cohort. Subsequent analysis determined that TCRs grouped into clusters in the first cohort also showed a tendency toward co-occurrence across the roughly 110 validation repertoires, and 85% to 95% of cluster scores exceeded 0. Most TCR sequences were observed very rarely across donors, whereas some public TCRs were present in many individuals. The authors suggested that the approach could potentially be generalized to other disease states and immunological phenotypes. Three of the identified cytomegalovirus-associated TCR beta chains were confirmed in vitro to be specific for cytomegalovirus antigens.

A word on this clone: Its target antigen remains unknown. No much larger clone is present one base from it, and per-base qualities are unavailable.

Library prep was done by the immunoSEQ multiplex PCR assay. The published analysis was carried out like this. A statistical classification framework was built to diagnose cytomegalovirus status from the catalog of TCR beta chain sequences. TCRdb took over this immuneACCESS table, retaining in-frame rearrangements with V and J assigned. Such tables are incomplete; in checked studies, under half of the missing clones stem from an unresolved V gene, and the remainder is unexplained. Clonal size and the V and J genes are those of that table, whereas D and trimming came from the DNA. The sample table lists roughly 300,000 clones, around 90% of them with a count of one. The ten largest account for approximately 1.2% of the sample. V has 4 bases trimmed and J has 3 bases trimmed; junction bases matching no gene number 1. CDR1 MGHRA and CDR2 YSYEKL are derived from the germline V gene. CDR3 length: 13 amino acids, cysteine to phenylalanine. The retained sequence is limited to the CDR3, 39 bases, with the frame set at the first base.

The donors were included in the validation cohort of 130 or so subjects, a group kept apart from the approximately 700-subject first cohort. The specimen was PBMCs. This TCR was sampled from a woman aged 25 to 39 in good health and CMV-seropositive. Rearrangement joined TRBV4-1 to TRBJ2-7, with 9 junctional bases fitting TRBD1. The CDR3 here reads CASSRDRVYEQYF. The DNA is as follows: TGCGCCAGCAGCCGGGACAGGGTCTACGAGCAGTACTTC.